These 21 T cell receptor beta chains came from one sample sequenced in a study of post-analysis software for immune sequencing data. Study conclusions and caveats: Compared with controls, patients had more of five TRBV segments, including TRBV5-6, TRBV5-1 and TRBV20-1.

These receptors are not linked to any known antigen. Included in the TCR beta cDNA libraries were unique molecular identifiers. One entry per CDR3 protein results from TCRdb running MiXCR on the PCR reads. The table shows about 820,000 distinct CDR3 sequences, with under 70% occurring only once. The sequenced material came from blood. The origin of the receptors is a girl between 10 and 17 years old with multiple sclerosis.

The chain links TRBV2 to TRBJ1-1; D gene ambiguous. The CDR3 covers 12 residues. Germline lookup yields CDR1 SNHLY and CDR2 FYNNEI. V dropped 4 bases and J dropped 9 bases, with 12 bases sitting between them. CDR3 sequence: CASSGTRLQAFF. The CDR3 coding sequence is TGTGCCAGCAGTGGGACGAGGTTGCAAGCTTTCTTT.

This clonotype showed up just a few times. The chain links TRBV20-1 to TRBJ2-7; 9 nucleotides line up with TRBD1. The length of the CDR3 is 15 residues. Trimming at V came to 3 bases and at J to 2 bases, leaving 8 bases not matched to a gene. Germline assignment: CDR1 DFQATT and CDR2 SNEGSKA (reference sequence). This CDR3 reads CSASRGQGTTYEQYF. The DNA for the CDR3 is TGCAGTGCTAGCCGAGGACAGGGGACTACCTACGAGCAGTACTTC.

This clonotype was seen more than once but under ten times. Sequence at one end of the junction differs from germline and may be a read error. This chain links TRBV20-1 with TRBJ2-4, with D possibly being TRBD2 (6 bases). With the DNA end fitting TRBJ2-7 better, the J assignment may be wrong. CDR1 is DFQATT and CDR2 is SNEGSKA in the germline V gene (reference sequence). The CDR3 sequence is 17 residues long. The CDR3 DNA is TGCAGTGCTAGAGATTTATCGGGTGGAGGGAGCTCCCACGAGCAGTACTTC. Encoded protein: CSARDLSGGGSSHEQYF.

About this clonotype: The junction departs from the called germline gene at one end, perhaps through a read error. The chain couples TRBV7-9 to TRBJ2-7, with 9 bases matching TRBD1. From germline, CDR1 is SEHNR and CDR2 FQNEAQ (reference sequence). This CDR3 has 16 amino acids. The CDR3 nucleotides are TGTGCCTGCAGCTTTCGATCCGGGACAGGGTCCTACGAGCAGTACTTC. This translates into CACSFRSGTGSYEQYF.

This clonotype came up a few times. The J gene is TRBJ1-1, the V gene TRBV6-6; tentatively, D is TRBD1 (5 bases). This CDR3 has 13 residues. Germline V gene sequence: CDR1 MNHNY, CDR2 SVGAGI (reference sequence). Trimming took 2 bases from V and 6 from J, leaving 10 bases between them. The CDR3 bases are TGTGCCAGCAGTTACGGGCAGGGACCTGAAGCTTTCTTT. This gives the protein CASSYGQGPEAFF.

This chain links TRBV5-6 with TRBJ2-2; 8 bases line up with TRBD1. There are 15 residues in the CDR3. The trim removed 4 bases at V and 5 bases at J, leaving 7 bases unmatched. Germline-derived CDR1 and CDR2 are SGHDT and YYEEEE. CDR3 bases: TGTGCCAGCAGCCGCGGACAGGGACGGACCGGGGAGCTGTTTTTT. It translates to CASSRGQGRTGELFF.

This clonotype occurred many times. V gene TRBV15 combines with J gene TRBJ2-5, with unresolved D. The length of the CDR3 is 12 residues. Germline lookup yields CDR1 LNHNV and CDR2 YYDKDF (reference sequence). The germline V and J ends were trimmed by 1 base and 2 bases, with 2 bases remaining between them. The CDR3 DNA follows: TGTGCCACCAGCAGAGGGCAAGAGACCCAGTACTTC. Encoded protein: CATSRGQETQYF.

The chain couples TRBV5-6 to TRBJ2-1; possible D gene TRBD2, 5 bases. Germline V gene data show CDR1 as SGHDT and CDR2 as YYEEEE. V gave up 0 bases and J gave up 15 bases, with 13 bases separating them. The CDR3 is 12 residues long. In DNA, the CDR3 is TGTGCCAGCAGCTTGGGGACTCACCTTCTGTTCTTC. It specifies CASSLGTHLLFF.

The rearrangement uses TRBV12-3 or TRBV12-4 and TRBJ2-4; TRBD1 matches 8 bases. J gave up 13 bases and V 3 bases, and 23 bases lay outside the gene matches. The CDR3 contains 18 residues. This CDR3 is CASSLVDRAYLGLGEQYF. CDR3 DNA: TGTGCCAGCAGTTTGGTGGACAGGGCATACCTCGGGTTGGGGGAGCAGTACTTC.

The genes are TRBV20-1 and TRBJ2-1; 11 bases fit TRBD2. With 3 bases clipped from V and 9 bases from J, the junction kept 13 bases outside the gene matches. The CDR3 extends over 16 amino acids. CDR1 DFQATT and CDR2 SNEGSKA come from the germline V gene (reference sequence). CDR3 in DNA: TGCAGTGCTAGCCCATTACTAGCGGGAGTTCCCAGTGAGCAGTTCTTC. It encodes CSASPLLAGVPSEQFF.

In this sample, this clonotype turned up a few times. The chain carries TRBV5-1 and TRBJ2-5; perhaps TRBD1 as D (5 bases). Germline CDR1 SGHRS, CDR2 YFSETQ. This CDR3 spans 16 amino acids. V lost 0 bases and J lost 1, with 13 bases in between. The CDR3 DNA reads TGCGCCAGCAGCTTGGCGTGGGGCACCTCCCAAGAGACCCAGTACTTC. It translates to CASSLAWGTSQETQYF.

This clonotype turned up a few times. J is TRBJ2-4 and V is TRBV7-9; weak D call: TRBD2 (6 bases). The J call may not be correct, given that the DNA end is closer to TRBJ2-7. This CDR3 spans 16 amino acids. Germline-derived CDR1 and CDR2 are SEHNR and FQNEAQ (reference sequence). The DNA for the CDR3 is TGTGCCAGCAGCTTAGGGAGGGACGGATTAAACTACGAGCAGTACTTC. It specifies CASSLGRDGLNYEQYF.

This clonotype was recorded a few times. The chain employs TRBV10-1 and TRBJ2-5; D possibly corresponds to TRBD2 (6 bases). The V end lost 3 bases, the J end lost 11 bases, and 16 bases lay between the germline ends. This CDR3 comprises 13 residues. CDR1 is WNHNN, CDR2 SYGVQD, per germline (reference sequence). CDR3 DNA: TGCGCCAGCAGTGACACTGCCGGGACTGGGCAGTACTTC. Translation gives CASSDTAGTGQYF.

The chain has TRBV6-5 and TRBJ1-2, with D unclear. Germline CDR1 is MNHEY and CDR2 is SVGAGI. The V end lost 7 bases, the J end lost 3 bases, and 9 bases lay between the germline ends. There are 12 residues in the CDR3. The CDR3 reads CASIDGDYGYTF. DNA for the CDR3: TGTGCCAGCATAGACGGGGACTATGGCTACACCTTC.

The J gene is TRBJ1-4, the V gene TRBV3-1; the D is unclear. The V gene lost 1 base and the J gene lost 1 base, with 4 bases spanning the gap. The CDR3 runs 14 residues. Germline V gives CDR1 LGHDT, CDR2 YNNKEL (reference sequence). The CDR3 loop reads CASSQGGTNEKLFF. CDR3 nucleotides: TGTGCCAGCAGCCAAGGAGGAACTAATGAAAAACTGTTTTTT.

The chain uses TRBV9 and TRBJ2-1, with a weak D call TRBD1 (6 bases). This CDR3 has 16 amino acids. The V gene lost 0 bases and the J gene lost 0 bases, with 10 bases spanning the gap. The germline V gene has CDR1 SGDLS and CDR2 YYNGEE. The CDR3 DNA follows: TGTGCCAGCAGCGTAGGTGCGGACAGCTCCTACAATGAGCAGTTCTTC. Protein: CASSVGADSSYNEQFF.

J is TRBJ2-5 and V is TRBV5-6; 7 positions match TRBD2. The J call is in doubt because the DNA end fits TRBJ2-7 better. Germline CDR1 reads SGHDT; CDR2 reads YYEEEE. This CDR3 contains 15 residues. The CDR3 loop is CASSPYVWEGNEQYF. The DNA for the CDR3 is TGTGCCAGCAGCCCCTACGTCTGGGAGGGCAACGAGCAGTACTTC.

A few counts support this clonotype. The chain employs TRBV29-1 and TRBJ2-1, with D uncertain. V dropped 6 bases and J dropped 0 bases, with 15 bases sitting between them. The CDR3 length is 15 residues. CDR1 is SQVTM and CDR2 is ANQGSEA in the germline V gene. The CDR3 reads CSVVPGHSSYNEQFF. The CDR3 nucleotides read TGCAGCGTCGTACCGGGCCATAGCTCCTACAATGAGCAGTTCTTC.

The chain employs TRBV20-1 and TRBJ2-5; TRBD2 matches at 7 bases. The CDR3 extends over 14 amino acids. The V gene's germline CDR1 is DFQATT and CDR2 SNEGSKA (reference sequence). Losses at the gene ends were 7 bases for V and 1 base for J; bases not matched to a gene: 9. The CDR3 loop is CSDRAGPIQETQYF. CDR3 nucleotides: TGCAGTGACAGAGCGGGACCAATCCAAGAGACCCAGTACTTC.

This clonotype appeared a few times. The gene calls are TRBV21-1 and TRBJ2-7; whether TRBD1, the table's D call, matches the DNA was not checked. TRBV21-1 is given as a pseudogene. The length of the CDR3 is 16 residues. CDR3 in DNA: TGTGCCAGCAGCATTCCAGGGAGCACGAGGTCCTACGAGCAGTACTTC. This translates into CASSIPGSTRSYEQYF.

The gene calls are TRBV7-9 and TRBJ2-3; D unclear. V was cut by 3 bases and J by 4 bases, with 8 bases left in between. CDR1 is SEHNR and CDR2 is FQNEAQ in the germline V gene (reference sequence). This CDR3 spans 13 amino acids. This CDR3 reads CASSFAAADTQYF. The CDR3, as DNA: TGTGCCAGCAGCTTCGCCGCGGCAGATACGCAGTATTTT.